This T cell receptor (beta chain) was profiled in a study of blood T cell repertoires in COVID-19. The CDR3 runs to 15 residues. J gave up 4 bases and V 3 bases, and 5 bases lay outside the gene matches. The germline V gene has CDR1 KGHDR and CDR2 SFDVKD. The repertoire was sequenced with immunoSEQ multiplex PCR; TCRdb's copy has only in-frame clones and lacks some. Of approximately 240,000 clones listed, 80% to 90% are singletons. J is TRBJ1-2 and V is TRBV24-1; 9 bases align to TRBD1. Sequencing was performed on PBMCs or T cells enriched from blood (not recorded which). This clonotype was obtained from a woman aged 18 to 35 in a cohort exposed to, infected with or recovered from COVID-19 (not recorded which). CDR3 region: CATSDTGTGIYGYTF. The DNA of the CDR3 is TGTGCCACCAGTGATACCGGGACAGGGATCTATGGCTACACCTTC.